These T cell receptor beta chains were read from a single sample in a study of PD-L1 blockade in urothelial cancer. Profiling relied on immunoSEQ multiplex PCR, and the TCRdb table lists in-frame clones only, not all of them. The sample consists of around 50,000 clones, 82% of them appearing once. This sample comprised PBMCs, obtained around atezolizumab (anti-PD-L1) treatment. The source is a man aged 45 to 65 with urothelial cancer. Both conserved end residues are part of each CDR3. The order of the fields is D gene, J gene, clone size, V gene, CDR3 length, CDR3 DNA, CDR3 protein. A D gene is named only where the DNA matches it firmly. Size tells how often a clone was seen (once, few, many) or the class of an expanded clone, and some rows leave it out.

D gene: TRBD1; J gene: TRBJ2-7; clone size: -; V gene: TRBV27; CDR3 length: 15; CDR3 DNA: TGTGCCAGCAGAATCGGGACAGGGAAATCCTACGAGCAGTACTTC; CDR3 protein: CASRIGTGKSYEQYF
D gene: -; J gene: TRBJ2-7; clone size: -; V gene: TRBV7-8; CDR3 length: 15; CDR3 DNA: TGTGCCAGCAGCTTAGATGGCGGGACGTCCTACGAGCAGTACTTC; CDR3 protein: CASSLDGGTSYEQYF
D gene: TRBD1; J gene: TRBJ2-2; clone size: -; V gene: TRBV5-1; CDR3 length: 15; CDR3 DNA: TGCGCCAGCAGCTCTGGACAGGGAGAAACCGGGGAGCTGTTTTTT; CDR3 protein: CASSSGQGETGELFF
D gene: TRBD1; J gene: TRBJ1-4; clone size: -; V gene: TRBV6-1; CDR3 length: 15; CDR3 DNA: TGTGCCAGCAGCCGGGACAGGGCCGGTAATGAAAAACTGTTTTTT; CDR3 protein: CASSRDRAGNEKLFF
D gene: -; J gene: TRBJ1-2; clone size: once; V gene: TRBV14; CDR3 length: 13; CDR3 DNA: TGTGCCAGCAGCCTCGGGAGGCCAGGTGGCTACACCTTC; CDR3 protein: CASSLGRPGGYTF
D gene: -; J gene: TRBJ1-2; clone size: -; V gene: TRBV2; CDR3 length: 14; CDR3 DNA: TGTGCCAGCAGTGTAGCAGGAAAGGGGCATGGCTACACCTTC; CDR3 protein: CASSVAGKGHGYTF
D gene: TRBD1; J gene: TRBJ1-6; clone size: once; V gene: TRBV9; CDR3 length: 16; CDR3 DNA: TGTGCCAGCAGCGTAGAGGGACAGGCGTCCAATTCACCCCTCCACTTT; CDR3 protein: CASSVEGQASNSPLHF
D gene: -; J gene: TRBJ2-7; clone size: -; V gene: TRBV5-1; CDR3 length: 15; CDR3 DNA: TGCGCCAGCAGCTTGGCCTTCGGGAGAGCTTACGAGCAGTACTTC; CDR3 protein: CASSLAFGRAYEQYF
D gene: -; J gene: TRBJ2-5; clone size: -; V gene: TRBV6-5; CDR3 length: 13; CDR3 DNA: TGTGCCAGCAGTTCGGGGTATGGAGAGACCCAGTACTTC; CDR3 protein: CASSSGYGETQYF
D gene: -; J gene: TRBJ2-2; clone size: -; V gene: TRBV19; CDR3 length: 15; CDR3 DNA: TGTGCCAGTAGTATAGAGAGCGGATGGGGTGGAGAGCTGTTTTTT; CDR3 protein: CASSIESGWGGELFF
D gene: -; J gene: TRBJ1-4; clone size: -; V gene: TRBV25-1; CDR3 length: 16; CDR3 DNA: TGTGCCAGCAGTCAGAATCGGCCAGGGACTAATGAAAAACTGTTTTTT; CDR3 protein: CASSQNRPGTNEKLFF
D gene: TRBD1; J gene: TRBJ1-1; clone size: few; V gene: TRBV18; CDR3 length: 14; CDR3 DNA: TGTGCCAGCTCACTCTACCGGGACAGGGCAACGGCTTTCTTT; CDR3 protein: CASSLYRDRATAFF
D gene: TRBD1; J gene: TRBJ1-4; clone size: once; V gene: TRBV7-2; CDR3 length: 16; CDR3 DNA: TGTGCCAGCAGCTTAGGAGGGACAGACATTATGAAAAAACTGTTTTTT; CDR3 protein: CASSLGGTDIMKKLFF
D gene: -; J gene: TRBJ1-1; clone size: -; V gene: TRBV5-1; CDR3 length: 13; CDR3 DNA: TGCGCCAGCAGCCCGGGAGGCTCCGGTGAAGCTTTCTTT; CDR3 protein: CASSPGGSGEAFF
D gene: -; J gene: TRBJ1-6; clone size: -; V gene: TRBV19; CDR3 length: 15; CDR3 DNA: TGTGCCAGTATGAGCCACACAGGGTGGGGTTCACCCCTCCACTTT; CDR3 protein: CASMSHTGWGSPLHF
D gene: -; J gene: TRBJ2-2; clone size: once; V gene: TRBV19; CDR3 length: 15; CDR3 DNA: TGTGCCAGCGCTCCGACTCAGGGAAACACCGGGGAGCTGTTTTTT; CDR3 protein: CASAPTQGNTGELFF
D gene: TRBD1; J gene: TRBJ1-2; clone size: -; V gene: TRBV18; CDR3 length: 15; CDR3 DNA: TGTGCCAGCTCAATAACCGGGACAGAACCTTATGGCTACACCTTC; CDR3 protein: CASSITGTEPYGYTF
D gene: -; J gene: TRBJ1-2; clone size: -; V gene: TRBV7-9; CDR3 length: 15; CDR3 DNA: TGTGCCAGCAGCTTATTGACCGGGGGTGACTATGGCTACACCTTC; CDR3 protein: CASSLLTGGDYGYTF
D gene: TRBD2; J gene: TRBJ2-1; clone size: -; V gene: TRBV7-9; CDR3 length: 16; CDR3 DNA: TGTGCCAGCAGCCCCACACCGCAAACTAGCGGGGGGGGGCAGTTCTTC; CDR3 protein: CASSPTPQTSGGGQFF
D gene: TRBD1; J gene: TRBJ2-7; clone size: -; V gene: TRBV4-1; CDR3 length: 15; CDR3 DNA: TGCGCCAGCAGCCACCCGGGACAGGGGACCTACGAGCAGTACTTC; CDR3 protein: CASSHPGQGTYEQYF
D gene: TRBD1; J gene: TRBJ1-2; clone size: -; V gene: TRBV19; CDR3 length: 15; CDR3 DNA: TGTGCCAGCCGCAAAGCCGAGGGACAGAACTATGGCTACACCTTC; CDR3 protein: CASRKAEGQNYGYTF
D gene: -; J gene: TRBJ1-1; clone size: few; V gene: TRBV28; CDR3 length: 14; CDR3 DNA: TGTGCCAGCAGCTGGCCGTCGGGGAACACTGAAGCTTTCTTT; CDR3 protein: CASSWPSGNTEAFF
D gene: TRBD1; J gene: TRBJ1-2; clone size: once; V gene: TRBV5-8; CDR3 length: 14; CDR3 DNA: TGTGCCAGCAGCCCCCGGGACAGCAGATATGGCTACACCTTC; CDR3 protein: CASSPRDSRYGYTF
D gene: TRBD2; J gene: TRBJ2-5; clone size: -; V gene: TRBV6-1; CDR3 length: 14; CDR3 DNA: TGTGCCAGCAGGGCCGGGACTAGCGTGGAGACCCAGTACTTC; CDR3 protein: CASRAGTSVETQYF
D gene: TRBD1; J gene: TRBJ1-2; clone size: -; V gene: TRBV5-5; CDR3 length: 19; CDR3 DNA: TGTGCCAGCAGCTCAGGACCGGAGGGGGCTCGGGAAGCTAACTATGGCTACACCTTC; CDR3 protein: CASSSGPEGAREANYGYTF
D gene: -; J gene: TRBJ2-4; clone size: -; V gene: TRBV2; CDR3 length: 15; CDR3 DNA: TGTGCCAGCAGTGGGACAATTGTAGCCAAAAACATTCAGTACTTC; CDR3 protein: CASSGTIVAKNIQYF
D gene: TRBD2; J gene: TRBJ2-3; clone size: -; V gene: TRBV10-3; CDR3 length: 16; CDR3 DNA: TGTGCCATCAGCCGACTAGCGGGAGGAGGCGCAGATACGCAGTATTTT; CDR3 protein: CAISRLAGGGADTQYF
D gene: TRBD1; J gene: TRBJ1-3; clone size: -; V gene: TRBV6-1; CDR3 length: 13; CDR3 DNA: TGTGCCAGCAGTGGGACAGGAGGAAACACCATATATTTT; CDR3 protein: CASSGTGGNTIYF
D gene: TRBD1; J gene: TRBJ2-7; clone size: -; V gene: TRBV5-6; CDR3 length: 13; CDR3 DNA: TGTGCCAGCAGCCCGGGACAGCAATACGAGCAGTACTTC; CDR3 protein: CASSPGQQYEQYF
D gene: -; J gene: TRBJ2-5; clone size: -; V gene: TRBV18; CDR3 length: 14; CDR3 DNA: TGTGCCAGCTCACAAAACAGCCAACAAGAGACCCAGTACTTC; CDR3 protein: CASSQNSQQETQYF
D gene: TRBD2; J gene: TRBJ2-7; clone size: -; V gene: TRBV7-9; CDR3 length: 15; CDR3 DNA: TGTGCCAGCAGCTCGCCGGGACTAGCGGTATACGAGCAGTACTTC; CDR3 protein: CASSSPGLAVYEQYF
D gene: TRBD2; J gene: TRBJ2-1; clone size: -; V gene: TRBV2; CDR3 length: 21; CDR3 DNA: TGTGCCAGCAGCCATAACAAGGAAGGACTAGCGGGGGGCCTGTCCTACAATGAGCAGTTCTTC; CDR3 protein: CASSHNKEGLAGGLSYNEQFF
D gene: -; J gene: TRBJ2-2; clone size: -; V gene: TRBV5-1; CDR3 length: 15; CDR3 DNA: TGCGCCAGCAGCTTGAGACAGTCGAACACCGGGGAGCTGTTTTTT; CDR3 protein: CASSLRQSNTGELFF
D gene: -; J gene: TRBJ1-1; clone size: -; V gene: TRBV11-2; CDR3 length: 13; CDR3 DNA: TGTGCCAGCAGCGAGCGGCTGAACACTGAAGCTTTCTTT; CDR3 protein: CASSERLNTEAFF
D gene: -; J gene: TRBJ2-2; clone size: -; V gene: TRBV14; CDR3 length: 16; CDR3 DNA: TGTGCCAGCAGCCAGGGCTGGGGGCCTCGGACCGGGGAGCTGTTTTTT; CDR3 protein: CASSQGWGPRTGELFF
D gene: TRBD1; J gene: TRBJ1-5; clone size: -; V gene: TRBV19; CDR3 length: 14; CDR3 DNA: TGTGCCAGTAGGGACAGGGCCCTCAGTCAGCCCCAGCATTTT; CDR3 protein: CASRDRALSQPQHF
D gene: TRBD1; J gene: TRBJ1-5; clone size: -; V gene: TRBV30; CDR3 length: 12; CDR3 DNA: TGTGCCTGGGACAGGGGGCTGCAGCCCCAGCATTTT; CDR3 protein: CAWDRGLQPQHF
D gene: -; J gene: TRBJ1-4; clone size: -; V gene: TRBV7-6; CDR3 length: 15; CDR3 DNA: TGTGCCAGCAGCTCTACAGGGCTACCTAATGAAAAACTGTTTTTT; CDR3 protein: CASSSTGLPNEKLFF
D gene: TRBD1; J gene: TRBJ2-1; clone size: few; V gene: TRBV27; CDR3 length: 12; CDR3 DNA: TGTGCCAGCAGTTACAGGGGTAATGAGCAGTTCTTC; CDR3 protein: CASSYRGNEQFF
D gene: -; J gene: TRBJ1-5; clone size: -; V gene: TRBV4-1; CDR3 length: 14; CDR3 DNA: TGCGCCAGCAGCCAAGAGACAATCAGGCAGCCCCAGCATTTT; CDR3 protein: CASSQETIRQPQHF
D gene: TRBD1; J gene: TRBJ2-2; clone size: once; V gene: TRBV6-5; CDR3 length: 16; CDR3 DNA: TGTGCCAGCAGTTACTCGGGGACAGGGTACACCGGGGAGCTGTTTTTT; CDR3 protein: CASSYSGTGYTGELFF
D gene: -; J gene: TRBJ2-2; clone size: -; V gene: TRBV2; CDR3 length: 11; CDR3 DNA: TGTGCCAGCAAGCTCGCCGGGGAGCTGTTTTTT; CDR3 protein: CASKLAGELFF
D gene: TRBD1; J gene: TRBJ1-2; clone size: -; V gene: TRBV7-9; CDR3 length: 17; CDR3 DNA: TGTGCCAGCAGCCCAACAGGGGGACTTTGGGCAAACTATGGCTACACCTTC; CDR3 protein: CASSPTGGLWANYGYTF
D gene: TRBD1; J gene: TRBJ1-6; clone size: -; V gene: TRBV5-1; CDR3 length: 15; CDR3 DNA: TGCGCCAGCAGCTTGGCCGGACAGGGCAATTCACCCCTCCACTTT; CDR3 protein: CASSLAGQGNSPLHF
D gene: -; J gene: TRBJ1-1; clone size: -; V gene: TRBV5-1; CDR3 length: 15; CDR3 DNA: TGCGCCAGCAGTCCGTCGGGGAGGAGGAACACTGAAGCTTTCTTT; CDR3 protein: CASSPSGRRNTEAFF
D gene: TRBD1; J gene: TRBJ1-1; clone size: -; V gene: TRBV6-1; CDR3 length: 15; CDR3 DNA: TGTGCCAGCAATGAAGGGACAGGGCTTAACACTGAAGCTTTCTTT; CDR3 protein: CASNEGTGLNTEAFF
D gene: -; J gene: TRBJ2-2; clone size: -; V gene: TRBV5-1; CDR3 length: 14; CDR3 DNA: TGCGCCAGCAGCTCCCAGTGGAACACCGGGGAGCTGTTTTTT; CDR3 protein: CASSSQWNTGELFF
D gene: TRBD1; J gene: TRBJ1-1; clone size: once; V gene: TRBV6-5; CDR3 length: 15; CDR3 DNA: TGTGCCAGCAGTTATTCCGGGACAGGGGGCGTTTTTGCTTTCTTT; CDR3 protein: CASSYSGTGGVFAFF
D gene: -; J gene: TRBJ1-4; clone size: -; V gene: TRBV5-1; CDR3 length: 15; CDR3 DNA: TGCGCCAGCAGCCCCCTACTGGGTTCGGGTGAAAAACTGTTTTTT; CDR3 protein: CASSPLLGSGEKLFF